This entry features one TCR beta chain sequence. Its matching antigen is unknown. A much larger clone lies one base from this, so it may be a read error. In this CDR3 the conserved last residue, phenylalanine or tryptophan, is missing, so a read error is likely. This sample's RNA came from whole unsorted tissue. These data belong to a study of tumor and adjacent non-tumor tissue in lung cancer. The library came from three nested PCR rounds adapted from ARM-PCR protocols. TCRdb itself ran the multiplex PCR reads through MiXCR, one entry per CDR3 protein. Of about 110,000 distinct CDR3 sequences in the sample, roughly 80% were seen once. Findings and limits, study-wide: Tumor repertoires had a smaller top 100 clone share than normal lung. Tumor TCR diversity, when higher, was linked to shorter survival.

The CDR3 loop spans 14 amino acids. V lost 6 bases to trimming and J lost 2 bases; unmatched junction nucleotides: 5. This TCR was recovered from a woman aged 55-70 years with non-small cell lung cancer. Sequences were obtained from lung tumor tissue. The chain uses TRBV12-3 or TRBV12-4 and TRBJ2-7, with 9 nucleotides matching TRBD1. As DNA, the CDR3 is TGTGCCAGCAGGGGACAGGGTGGGGCCTACGAGCAGTACTAC. Its translation: CASRGQGGAYEQYY.